This T cell receptor (beta chain) comes out of a study of blood T cell repertoires in COVID-19. Study-level information: COVID-19 samples, acute and convalescent, were from the United States, Italy and Spain.

V was pared by 4 bases and J by 10 bases, with 8 bases of the junction left unmatched. CDR1 SGHTA and CDR2 FQGNSA come from the germline V gene. The CDR3 has 14 amino acids. Method: immunoSEQ multiplex PCR; TCRdb's copy keeps in-frame clones and lacks some. The repertoire has approximately 65,000 clones, approximately 85% of them found once; the top ten carry approximately 4.3%. A single count supports this clone. V gene TRBV7-2 combines with J gene TRBJ2-1; TRBD2 matches at 9 bases. Sample: peripheral blood. This TCR derives from a human donor in a cohort sampled during active COVID-19. The chain's CDR3 is CASSSLAGGREQFF. CDR3 DNA: TGTGCCAGCAGCTCCCTTGCGGGGGGGCGGGAGCAGTTCTTC.